The 15 T cell receptor beta chains below all came from one sample that was sequenced in a study of cytomegalovirus exposure and HLA in healthy donors. The PCR used 60 Vbeta and 13 Jbeta primers. The table came from immunoSEQ multiplex PCR; TCRdb's copy has only in-frame clones and leaves some out. The profile shows under 150,000 clones, about 74% of them singletons. The sample taken for sequencing was PBMCs. These receptors were collected from a woman in her fifties or sixties in good health and CMV-seronegative.

The chain is built from TRBV6-1 and TRBJ2-7; 11 positions agree with TRBD1. Germline V lookup: CDR1 MNHNS, CDR2 SASEGT. After removal of 0 bases from V and 6 bases from J, the junction contained 4 bases not matched to a gene. The CDR3 runs to 15 residues. For the CDR3, the DNA is TGTGCCAGCAGTGAAGCTTGGACAGGGGGCCGCGAGCAGTACTTC. Protein product: CASSEAWTGGREQYF.

The V and J genes are TRBV4-1 and TRBJ2-7, with a tentative D call TRBD1 (5 bases). The V end was cut by 1 base, the J end by 2 bases, with 12 bases between. CDR1 and CDR2 from the germline V gene are MGHRA and YSYEKL. This CDR3 has 15 amino acids. This CDR3 is CASSQGAGITYEQYF. In DNA, the CDR3 is TGCGCCAGCAGCCAAGGAGCAGGGATAACCTACGAGCAGTACTTC.

The rearrangement joins TRBV6-1 to TRBJ1-2; TRBD1 might be the D (6 bases). Deletions cut 2 bases from V and 8 bases from J, with 18 bases between. Germline CDR1 and CDR2: MNHNS and SASEGT. The CDR3 loop spans 15 amino acids. This chain's CDR3 is CASSEFGRGMEGYTF. Here the CDR3 DNA reads TGTGCCAGCAGTGAATTTGGCAGGGGAATGGAGGGCTACACCTTC.

The J gene is TRBJ1-5, the V gene TRBV6-1; D not certain. The CDR3 loop spans 16 amino acids. Looked up from germline, CDR1 is MNHNS and CDR2 is SASEGT. V was shortened by 1 base and J by 5 bases, with 15 bases between the two germline ends. This chain's CDR3 is CASSEVGLGGYQPQHF. The DNA for the CDR3 is TGTGCCAGCAGTGAAGTGGGCCTGGGAGGTTATCAGCCCCAGCATTTT.

In its sample, this clone was seen a few times. The gene calls are TRBV6-5 and TRBJ1-1, with no clear D. Trimming cost V 5 bases and J 3 bases, with 10 bases left between them. This CDR3 is 13 amino acids long. Germline CDR1 reads MNHEY; CDR2 reads SVGAGI. The CDR3 DNA follows: TGTGCCAGCAGTGTGGGCAGGTACACTGAAGCTTTCTTT. This gives the protein CASSVGRYTEAFF.

This clone was found a few times. V usage is TRBV5-1 and J usage is TRBJ1-4; possible D gene TRBD1, 6 bases. Trimming shortened V by 4 bases and J by 14 bases, and 21 bases separated the two germline ends. In germline, CDR1 is SGHRS, CDR2 YFSETQ. This CDR3 region has 14 residues. CDR3 in amino acids: CASSQQGAGQVLFF. The CDR3 nucleotides read TGCGCCAGCAGCCAACAGGGTGCCGGTCAGGTGCTGTTTTTT.

The genes are TRBV6-4 and TRBJ1-1; no clear D. Germline CDR1 reads MRHNA; CDR2 reads SNTAGT. Trimming cost V 3 bases and J 2 bases, with 7 bases left between them. This CDR3 spans 13 amino acids. DNA for the CDR3: TGTGCCAGCAGTGAACGGGGTAACACTGAAGCTTTCTTT. Translating it yields CASSERGNTEAFF.

The V call is TRBV18, the J call TRBJ1-5; D not resolved. Germline V gene sequence: CDR1 KGHSH, CDR2 LQKENI. V dropped 2 bases and J dropped 8 bases, with 19 bases sitting between them. CDR3 length: 16 residues. The CDR3 region is CASSPERILYLEPQHF. The CDR3 DNA sequence: TGTGCCAGCTCACCAGAGCGCATCCTTTACTTGGAGCCCCAGCATTTT.

This clone was observed a few times. This chain links TRBV25-1 with TRBJ2-1, with D tentatively TRBD2 (6 bases). V dropped 7 bases and J dropped 1 base, with 11 bases sitting between them. The CDR3 totals 14 residues. Germline assignment: CDR1 MGHDK and CDR2 SYGVNS. Here the CDR3 DNA reads TGTGCCAGCATGGAGGGAGGATCCTACAATGAGCAGTTCTTC. It codes for CASMEGGSYNEQFF.

The gene calls are TRBV2 and TRBJ2-7; D may be TRBD1 (6 bases). Trimming took 6 bases from V and 1 from J, leaving 13 bases between them. The CDR3 is 14 residues long. CDR1 and CDR2 from the germline V gene are SNHLY and FYNNEI. The DNA for the CDR3 is TGTGCCAGCAGGGAAAACAGGGTATCCTACGAGCAGTACTTC. It translates to CASRENRVSYEQYF. Together with reference TRBV2 and TRBJ2-7, the CDR3 gives the full variable domain: EPEVTQTPSHQVTQMGQEVILRCVPISNHLYFYWYRQILGQKVEFLVSFYNNEISEKSEIFDDQFSVERPDGSNFTLKIRSTKLEDSAMYFCASRENRVSYEQYFGPGTRLTVT.

The V gene is TRBV7-9, the J gene TRBJ1-2, with TRBD1 matching over 8 bases. Losses at the gene ends were 7 bases for V and 6 bases for J; bases not matched to a gene: 13. The CDR3 spans 15 residues. Germline V gene sequence: CDR1 SEHNR, CDR2 FQNEAQ (reference sequence). DNA of the CDR3: TGTGCCAGCAATAATATCCAGGGGGCCGGGGATGGCTACACCTTC. As protein: CASNNIQGAGDGYTF.

The chain couples TRBV7-8 to TRBJ2-1; 14 bases line up with TRBD2. Trimming removed 3 bases from V and 7 bases from J; junction bases left unmatched: 11. From germline, CDR1 is SGHVS and CDR2 FQNEAQ. This CDR3 has 18 amino acids. CDR3 DNA: TGTGCCAGCAGCTTCAGACTAGCGGGGGGGAGAGGGATGAATGAGCAGTTCTTC. Translated, it gives CASSFRLAGGRGMNEQFF.

The V call is TRBV19, the J call TRBJ1-2, with TRBD1 as a possible D gene (5 bases). V was shortened by 6 bases and J by 1 base, with 9 bases between the two germline ends. Germline V gene data show CDR1 as LNHDA and CDR2 as SQIVND (reference sequence). This CDR3 is 13 amino acids long. The CDR3 reads CASSSGLNYGYTF. CDR3 DNA: TGTGCCAGTAGCTCAGGGCTTAACTATGGCTACACCTTC.

The chain combines TRBV4-3 with TRBJ2-1; tentatively, D is TRBD2 (7 bases). CDR1 is LGHNA and CDR2 is YSLEER in the germline V gene. This CDR3 comprises 14 residues. V was shortened by 4 bases and J by 2 bases, with 9 bases between the two germline ends. The CDR3 reads CASSRGGAYNEQFF. In DNA form, the CDR3 reads TGCGCCAGCAGCCGGGGGGGCGCCTACAATGAGCAGTTCTTC.

The chain combines TRBV6-5 with TRBJ1-3, with TRBD1 matching over 10 bases. CDR1 MNHEY and CDR2 SVGAGI come from the germline V gene. J gave up 4 bases and V 2 bases, and 5 bases lay outside the gene matches. This CDR3 region has 16 residues. The CDR3 spells CASSYTTGGNGNTIYF. The CDR3 DNA reads as TGTGCCAGCAGTTACACGACAGGGGGCAACGGAAACACCATATATTTT.